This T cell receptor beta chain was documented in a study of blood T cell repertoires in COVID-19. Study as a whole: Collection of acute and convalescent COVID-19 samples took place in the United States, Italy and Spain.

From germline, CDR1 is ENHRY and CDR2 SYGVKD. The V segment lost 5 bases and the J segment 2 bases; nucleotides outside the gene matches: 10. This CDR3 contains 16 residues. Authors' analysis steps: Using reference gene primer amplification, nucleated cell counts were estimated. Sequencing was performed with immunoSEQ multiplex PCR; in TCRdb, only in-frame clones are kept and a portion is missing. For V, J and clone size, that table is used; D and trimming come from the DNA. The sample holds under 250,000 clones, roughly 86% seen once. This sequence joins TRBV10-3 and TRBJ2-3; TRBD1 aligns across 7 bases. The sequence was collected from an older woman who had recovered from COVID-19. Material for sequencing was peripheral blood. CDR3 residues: CAISKTSGQSTDTQYF. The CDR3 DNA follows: TGTGCCATCAGTAAAACCTCGGGACAGTCCACAGATACGCAGTATTTT.